A selection of T cell receptor beta chains follows, all from one sample in a study of T cells of healthy individuals. TCRdb processed the 5' RACE reads anew with MiXCR; each CDR3 protein has one entry. The sample yields over 95,000 distinct CDR3 sequences, around 17% seen once. The receptor set was obtained from a human donor in good health. Each CDR3 is given with its conserved first and last residue. A D gene is named only where the DNA matches it firmly. The size of a clone is reported for some rows only, either as once, few or many, or as a class for expanded clones.

D	V	size	J	CDR3	DNA
-	TRBV27	few	TRBJ1-5	CASSLGGGQPQHF	TGTGCCAGCAGCTTGGGGGGCGGTCAGCCCCAGCATTTT
-	TRBV5-5	few	TRBJ2-2	CASSSTGFTGELFF	TGTGCCAGCAGCTCTACAGGGTTCACCGGGGAGCTGTTTTTT
-	TRBV24-1	-	TRBJ1-2	CATSDPGQLVYTF	TGTGCCACCAGTGATCCCGGACAGTTAGTCTACACCTTC
-	TRBV7-7	-	TRBJ2-5	CASGSAGETQYF	TGTGCTAGCGGCTCCGCGGGTGAGACCCAGTACTTC
TRBD1	TRBV29-1	-	TRBJ1-4	CSAWDSGNEKLFF	TGCAGCGCCTGGGACAGTGGTAATGAAAAACTGTTTTTT
-	TRBV10-2	few	TRBJ1-1	CASDKGRRNTEAFF	TGCGCCAGCGATAAGGGTCGAAGGAACACTGAAGCTTTCTTT
-	TRBV18	-	TRBJ2-5	CASSPVAGSGETQYF	TGTGCCAGCTCACCAGTGGCAGGGAGTGGAGAGACCCAGTACTTC
-	TRBV6-2/TRBV6-3	many	TRBJ2-1	CASTWTNYNEQFF	TGTGCCAGCACCTGGACTAACTACAATGAGCAGTTCTTC
TRBD1	TRBV9	many	TRBJ1-2	CASSLGTGIYGYTF	TGTGCCAGCAGCTTGGGGACAGGAATTTATGGCTACACCTTC
TRBD2	TRBV9	-	TRBJ2-3	CASSVEPNRLAGGTDTQYF	TGTGCCAGCAGCGTAGAACCCAATAGACTAGCGGGAGGGACAGATACGCAGTATTTT
-	TRBV7-9	many	TRBJ2-5	CASSLPGGETQYF	TGTGCCAGCAGCTTACCAGGAGGAGAGACCCAGTACTTC
-	TRBV29-1	many	TRBJ2-3	CSVGLGGTDTQYF	TGCAGCGTTGGTCTGGGGGGCACAGATACGCAGTATTTT
TRBD1	TRBV5-1	-	TRBJ2-5	CASSLEQGGETQYF	TGCGCCAGCAGCTTGGAACAGGGGGGAGAGACCCAGTACTTC
-	TRBV15	many	TRBJ2-1	CATSRVTGKQFF	TGTGCCACCAGCAGAGTAACGGGGAAGCAGTTCTTC
TRBD2	TRBV18	-	TRBJ2-1	CASSPPRETSYNEQFF	TGTGCCAGCTCCCCACCGCGGGAGACCTCCTACAATGAGCAGTTCTTC
-	TRBV4-2	many	TRBJ1-3	CASSQDFGGRGLSSGNTIYF	TGTGCCAGCAGCCAAGACTTCGGCGGGAGGGGACTCTCCTCTGGAAACACCATATATTTT
TRBD1	TRBV7-9	few	TRBJ2-5	CASRLDREKYF	TGTGCCAGCAGACTAGACAGGGAAAAGTACTTC
-	TRBV11-2	few	TRBJ1-4	CASSHSGWLNEKLFF	TGTGCCAGCAGCCACAGTGGGTGGTTAAATGAAAAACTGTTTTTT
-	TRBV6-2/TRBV6-3	-	TRBJ2-3	CASSNPNTDTQYF	TGTGCCAGCAGTAACCCGAACACAGATACGCAGTATTTT
-	TRBV20-1	-	TRBJ2-3	CSARDRALIVDTQYF	TGCAGTGCTAGAGATAGGGCCTTGATAGTAGATACGCAGTATTTT
-	TRBV28	few	TRBJ2-7	CASSLLAGGQEQYF	TGTGCCAGCAGTTTATTGGCAGGGGGGCAAGAGCAGTACTTC
TRBD2	TRBV12-3/TRBV12-4	many	TRBJ2-1	CASSFTSGSPLYRRNEQFF	TGTGCCAGCAGTTTCACTAGCGGGAGTCCCCTATACAGGAGGAATGAGCAGTTCTTC
-	TRBV6-6	few	TRBJ2-2	CASSPTGTQTGELFF	TGTGCCAGCAGTCCAACCGGGACACAAACCGGGGAGCTGTTTTTT
-	TRBV20-1	many	TRBJ1-2	CSARSGGANYGYTF	TGCAGTGCTAGGAGTGGGGGAGCTAACTATGGCTACACCTTC
-	TRBV7-3	-	TRBJ2-7	CASSLKAEASSYEQYF	TGTGCCAGCAGCTTAAAGGCGGAGGCCTCCTCCTACGAGCAGTACTTC
-	TRBV20-1	-	TRBJ2-3	CSARDNPRGGQYF	TGCAGTGCTAGAGACAATCCGAGAGGGGGGCAGTATTTT
-	TRBV20-1	-	TRBJ2-7	CSAHPGLSYEQYF	TGCAGTGCTCACCCGGGACTCTCCTACGAGCAGTACTTC
-	TRBV29-1	-	TRBJ1-1	CSVGRAQNTEAFF	TGCAGCGTTGGTCGGGCCCAGAACACTGAAGCTTTCTTT
-	TRBV7-8	few	TRBJ2-3	CASSRDLNTDTQYF	TGTGCCAGCAGCCGCGACTTGAACACAGATACGCAGTATTTT
-	TRBV10-3	few	TRBJ2-7	CAISEEGRPTYEQYF	TGTGCCATCAGTGAGGAAGGCAGGCCAACCTACGAGCAGTACTTC
-	TRBV6-5	-	TRBJ2-7	CASSGTRNYEQYF	TGTGCCAGCAGTGGGACTCGGAACTACGAGCAGTACTTC
-	TRBV19	-	TRBJ2-1	CASSTLTSMAREQFF	TGTGCCAGTAGTACCCTGACTAGTATGGCAAGGGAGCAGTTCTTC
TRBD1	TRBV7-8	many	TRBJ1-3	CASSPGGSGNTIYF	TGTGCCAGCAGCCCAGGGGGCTCAGGAAACACCATATATTTT
-	TRBV4-2	few	TRBJ1-5	CASSQDLTGYGNQPQHF	TGTGCCAGCAGCCAAGATTTAACCGGGTATGGCAATCAGCCCCAGCATTTT
TRBD1	TRBV4-1	-	TRBJ2-7	CASSQVGQGTYEQYF	TGCGCCAGCAGCCAAGTGGGACAGGGGACCTACGAGCAGTACTTC
-	TRBV7-9	few	TRBJ2-7	CASSLGDDEQYF	TGTGCCAGCAGCTTAGGGGACGACGAGCAGTACTTC
-	TRBV4-2	many	TRBJ1-1	CASSQDARDNGAFF	TGTGCCAGCAGCCAAGACGCGCGCGATAACGGAGCTTTCTTT
-	TRBV20-1	-	TRBJ2-3	CSAAGSQSPGTQYF	TGCAGTGCAGCCGGGAGCCAATCCCCAGGTACGCAGTATTTT
TRBD1	TRBV30	-	TRBJ2-2	CAWRTGTAGELFF	TGTGCCTGGAGGACAGGGACAGCCGGGGAGCTGTTTTTT
-	TRBV10-3	few	TRBJ2-6	CAISDGMPGANVLTF	TGTGCCATCAGTGACGGAATGCCCGGGGCCAACGTCCTGACTTTC
TRBD1	TRBV5-1	-	TRBJ1-4	CASSPGQGGGEKLFF	TGCGCCAGCAGCCCTGGACAGGGGGGCGGAGAAAAACTGTTTTTT
-	TRBV9	few	TRBJ2-3	CASSVARRDTQYF	TGTGCCAGCAGCGTCGCCCGACGGGATACGCAGTATTTT
-	TRBV11-1	-	TRBJ1-6	CASSNNSPLHF	TGTGCCAGCAGCAATAATTCACCCCTCCACTTT
TRBD1	TRBV12-3/TRBV12-4	-	TRBJ1-1	CASSYKGARAFF	TGTGCCAGCAGTTACAAGGGGGCGCGGGCTTTCTTT
-	TRBV28	-	TRBJ1-2	CASRTIRGVATYYGYTF	TGTGCCAGCAGAACAATCCGGGGAGTCGCCACTTACTATGGCTACACCTTC
TRBD1	TRBV5-6	-	TRBJ2-2	CASSLGTGTDNTGELFF	TGTGCCAGCAGCTTGGGGACCGGGACAGACAACACCGGGGAGCTGTTTTTT
TRBD1	TRBV10-3	few	TRBJ1-6	CAISAGQGDSPLHF	TGTGCCATCAGCGCGGGACAGGGTGATTCACCCCTCCACTTT
TRBD1	TRBV20-1	-	TRBJ1-6	CSARVGTGVASLHF	TGCAGTGCTAGAGTGGGGACAGGTGTTGCATCCCTCCACTTT
TRBD2	TRBV7-2	-	TRBJ2-1	CASSWTSGGNEQFF	TGTGCCAGCAGCTGGACTAGCGGGGGTAATGAGCAGTTCTTC
TRBD1	TRBV10-3	-	TRBJ1-3	CATRETGTGNTIYF	TGTGCCACTCGAGAGACAGGGACTGGAAACACCATATATTTT
-	TRBV7-8	few	TRBJ1-6	CASSLYPPRVSNSPLHF	TGTGCCAGCAGCTTATATCCCCCGCGAGTATCTAATTCACCCCTCCACTTT
-	TRBV30	-	TRBJ2-7	CAGAGAYEQYF	TGTGCGGGGGCCGGGGCCTACGAGCAGTACTTC
-	TRBV7-2	few	TRBJ1-5	CASSPGPGGNQPQHF	TGTGCCAGCAGCCCCGGACCAGGGGGCAATCAGCCCCAGCATTTT
TRBD1	TRBV4-2	many	TRBJ1-5	CASSLAGGDRNQPQHF	TGTGCCAGCAGCCTAGCAGGGGGGGATCGCAATCAGCCCCAGCATTTT
-	TRBV4-1	-	TRBJ1-5	CASSQWAGTNQPQHF	TGCGCCAGCAGCCAATGGGCAGGCACCAATCAGCCCCAGCATTTT
-	TRBV6-2/TRBV6-3	few	TRBJ2-1	CASASRVRISNEQFF	TGTGCCAGCGCCTCGAGGGTCAGGATATCGAATGAGCAGTTCTTC
-	TRBV6-1	few	TRBJ2-1	CASSESGDEQFF	TGTGCCAGCAGTGAGTCCGGGGATGAGCAGTTCTTC
TRBD2	TRBV28	-	TRBJ2-3	CASSLGTRGGPQYF	TGTGCCAGCAGCTTGGGGACTAGAGGTGGGCCGCAGTATTTT
-	TRBV5-1	-	TRBJ1-1	CASRSMTGNTEAFF	TGCGCCAGCAGGTCGATGACCGGGAACACTGAAGCTTTCTTT